Listed here are 6 T cell receptor beta chains from one sample, sequenced in a study of beta chain features in type 1 diabetes. Reverse transcribing all isolated RNA meant expressed TCRB transcripts were sequenced. Repertoires were generated with immunoSEQ multiplex PCR, while TCRdb's copy carries only in-frame clones and drops some. This table has about 370,000 clones, about 15% appearing once. The sample comprised naive CD4+ T cells from blood. These receptors originate from a woman under 30 in good health.

This clone came up a few times. The rearrangement joins TRBV28 to TRBJ2-7; D ambiguous. This CDR3 contains 12 residues. V shed 1 base and J shed 6 bases, with 7 bases lying between them. Germline V gene sequence: CDR1 MDHEN, CDR2 SYDVKM. CDR3 nucleotides: TGTGCCAGCAGTTTATTAACGAGCGAGCAGTACTTC. Its protein product is CASSLLTSEQYF.

The J gene is TRBJ2-1, the V gene TRBV1; TRBD2, the D gene given by the table, was not confirmed from the DNA. TRBV1 is a pseudogene segment. The CDR3 consists of 13 residues. The CDR3 sequence is CTSSSGRFHEQFF. The CDR3 DNA follows: TGCACCAGCAGTAGCGGGAGATTCCATGAGCAGTTCTTC.

This clone was observed a few times. This chain links TRBV9 with TRBJ2-1; 9 nucleotides line up with TRBD2. The length of the CDR3 is 15 residues. With 1 base clipped from V and 8 bases from J, the junction kept 7 bases outside the gene matches. The V gene's germline CDR1 is SGDLS and CDR2 YYNGEE. CDR3 region: CASSVQAGGLDEQFF. Here the CDR3 DNA reads TGTGCCAGCAGCGTACAAGCGGGAGGTCTCGATGAGCAGTTCTTC.

This clone was detected a few times. The chain employs TRBV4-1 and TRBJ2-7, with D possibly matching TRBD2 (6 bases). CDR1 and CDR2 from the germline V gene are MGHRA and YSYEKL. V gave up 2 bases and J gave up 3 bases, with 14 bases separating them. The CDR3 spans 15 residues. For the CDR3, the DNA is TGCGCCAGCAGCCAAAAAAACCCGGGGGTCTACGAGCAGTACTTC. Its translation is CASSQKNPGVYEQYF.

A few counts support this clone. The rearrangement links TRBV29-1 to TRBJ2-7, with a tentative D call TRBD1 (6 bases). Trimming took off 4 bases at V and 7 bases at J, with 20 bases between the two ends. In germline, CDR1 is SQVTM, CDR2 ANQGSEA. The CDR3 is made up of 14 amino acids. The CDR3 spells CSVAGTPRMGEQYF. The CDR3, as DNA: TGCAGCGTTGCCGGGACACCCCGGATGGGAGAGCAGTACTTC.

CDR3 sequence reads: CASTLGAGGPAEQFF. The CDR3 bases are TGTGCCAGTACCCTCGGAGCGGGAGGGCCGGCTGAGCAGTTCTTC. The chain is built from TRBV19 and TRBJ2-1; 10 bases match TRBD2. The CDR3 is made up of 15 amino acids. J gave up 9 bases and V 7 bases, and 12 bases lay outside the gene matches. Germline V CDR1 and CDR2: LNHDA, SQIVND (reference sequence).